The present T cell receptor (beta chain) was sequenced within a study of PD-1 blockade in classical Hodgkin lymphoma. Study details: Treatment was intravenous nivolumab, 3 mg/kg every 2 weeks, until progression. Study conclusions and caveats: Reports described newly diagnosed patients as having lower baseline TCR diversity than healthy donors.

About this clone itself: Its antigen is unknown.

Every patient was affected by relapse after autologous stem cell transplantation, while exposure to brentuximab vedotin was not uniform. Libraries were prepared by immunoSEQ multiplex PCR; TCRdb keeps only in-frame clonotypes and omits some of them. The sample includes fewer than 80,000 clones, about 70% seen only once; the top ten take approximately 8.4%. The CDR3 consists of 14 residues. Between the trimmed V and J ends, which lost 1 base and 4 bases, there was a span of 8 bases. Germline V gene data show CDR1 as MGHRA and CDR2 as YSYEKL. The sample here was peripheral blood mononuclear cells (PBMCs), taken before the second cycle of nivolumab. The rearrangement joins TRBV4-1 to TRBJ2-1; no clear D gene. The clonotype comes from a human donor with classical Hodgkin lymphoma. CDR3 coding DNA: TGCGCCAGCAGCCAAGGGGCCGCATACAATGAGCAGTTCTTC. Translation gives CASSQGAAYNEQFF.